The entry below gives a single T cell receptor (beta chain) sequence along with its context. This entry comes from a study of blood T cells in healthy people across ages. Across the whole study: Capturing about one barcoded beta molecule per two T cells was achieved by template switching.

This CDR3 has 13 amino acids. Between the trimmed V and J ends, which lost 6 bases and 4 bases, there was a span of 12 bases. Next came a second PCR, run for about 6 to 12 cycles, which used a sample-barcoded 5' primer along with a J-beta primer mix. From the 5' RACE reads, TCRdb called clonotypes with MiXCR, one entry per CDR3 protein. Altogether about 730,000 distinct CDR3 sequences are present, roughly 41% being singletons, with the ten largest covering approximately 22%. The clonotype was recovered from a woman in her sixties or seventies in good health. Sequenced input: blood. This chain connects TRBV12-3 or TRBV12-4 to TRBJ1-2; a weak D match, TRBD1 (5 bases). The CDR3 spells CASRGSGTYGYTF. DNA of the CDR3: TGTGCCAGCAGAGGTTCAGGGACCTATGGCTACACCTTC.